The following is a T cell receptor (beta chain) sequence with its context. Its antigen is still unknown. Primed by a sample-barcoded 5' primer and a J-beta primer mix, a second PCR proceeded for about 7 to 11 cycles. MiXCR, run by TCRdb on the 5' RACE reads, gives a single entry per CDR3 protein. The table has about a million distinct CDR3 sequences, about 51% seen once. The CDR3 loop spans 16 amino acids. Per the germline V gene, CDR1 is SGHKS and CDR2 is YYEKEE (reference sequence). V was pared by 3 bases and J by 0 bases, with 7 bases of the junction left unmatched. The data are from a study of blood T cells in healthy people across ages. Study-wide findings and caveats: Whereas aged donors had fewer naive CD4+ cells, long-lived donors had more of them and higher diversity. Naive T cell percentage by flow cytometry tracked strongly with beta diversity. Expanded clonotype shifts may have been confounded, as the donors had an unknown CMV status.

This sequence was found in an older woman in good health. The chain combines TRBV5-5 with TRBJ2-5; 8 bases fit TRBD1. Sample: blood. In DNA form, the CDR3 reads TGTGCCAGCAGCTCCGTGGGACAGGCCCACCAAGAGACCCAGTACTTC. Amino acids: CASSSVGQAHQETQYF.